The following is a T cell receptor (beta chain) sequence with its context. The data are from a study of blood T cell repertoires in COVID-19. Study overall: Acute-phase and convalescent COVID-19 samples originated in the United States, Italy and Spain. The cDNA or gDNA used as material had been derived from T cells, B-cell-depleted T cells, or PBMCs.

Per the study methods: Nucleated cell number was recorded as an estimate derived from reference gene primer amplification. Measured with immunoSEQ multiplex PCR; TCRdb has only the in-frame clones, and not every one. For V, J and clone size, that table is used; D and trimming come from the DNA. Of roughly 170,000 clones in the sample, approximately 90% were seen once. Trimming removed 1 base at V and 4 bases at J, with 10 bases between. Per the germline V gene, CDR1 is LGHDT and CDR2 is YNNKEL (reference sequence). The CDR3 length is 14 residues. The chain joins TRBV3-1 (or the pseudogene TRBV3-2) to TRBJ1-2, with a weak D call TRBD1 (5 bases). This receptor was identified in a woman aged 18-30 years who had recovered from COVID-19. Sequencing was done on a sample of peripheral blood. For the CDR3, the DNA is TGTGCCAGCAGCCAAGTTACAGGCCCCTATGGCTACACCTTC. This translates into CASSQVTGPYGYTF.